This TCR beta chain was sequenced in a study of cytomegalovirus exposure and HLA in healthy donors. Details on this clone: The antigen is not known.

The CDR3 contains 16 residues. Trimming took off 0 bases at V and 1 base at J, with 9 bases between the two ends. Per germline, CDR1 SGHVS and CDR2 FNYEAQ. PCR was performed using 60 Vbeta and 13 Jbeta primers. Measured with immunoSEQ multiplex PCR; TCRdb has only the in-frame clones, and not every one. The sample consists of about 170,000 clones, 75% to 85% of them appearing once. Study results and limitations: The authors assumed roughly uniform sequencing depth across donors for presence/absence analyses. Among the sequence variants, a highly shared cluster was likely an artifact of sequencing.

The rearrangement uses TRBV7-6 and TRBJ1-4, with no clear D. The material sequenced was PBMCs. This clonotype originated in a female donor in good health and CMV-seronegative. The CDR3 bases are TGTGCCAGCAGCTTAGCGTCGAGGAGAACTAATGAAAAACTGTTTTTT. It encodes CASSLASRRTNEKLFF.